This T cell receptor beta chain was sequenced during a study of a mutant IDH1 vaccine in newly diagnosed glioma. In the study overall: Patients under treatment included approximately 60% males and about 40% females and had a mean age of approximately 43 years. Therapy received beforehand was radiotherapy, temozolomide, or both, with most patients given both.

The length of the CDR3 is 14 residues. Germline V lookup: CDR1 KGHSH, CDR2 LQKENI. The V gene lost 3 bases and the J gene lost 1 base, with 9 bases spanning the gap. Profiled with immunoSEQ multiplex PCR; TCRdb holds only in-frame clones, not every one. Among about 15,000 clones, around 87% were seen once, and the ten largest hold 9%. Study-level results: Immune responses arising from the vaccine appeared in about 94% of patients. Pseudoprogression appeared unlinked to shifts in leading peripheral T cell clonotypes.

To note about this clone: Its antigen remains unidentified.

Regarding time point: baseline, week 1 (first vaccination visit). Treatment defined: pre-vaccination baseline after standard-of-care therapy. The chain has TRBV18 and TRBJ1-1, with D perhaps TRBD1 (5 bases). Sequencing used PBMCs, obtained from a glioma patient treated with radiotherapy, temozolomide or both. The TCR comes from a woman aged 40 to 55 with glioma. Some clones in this sample may be carry-over from other donors' samples. CDR3 region: CASSPSQGNTEAFF. Here the CDR3 DNA reads TGTGCCAGCTCACCCTCCCAGGGGAACACTGAAGCTTTCTTT.